This T cell receptor beta chain was identified during a study of cytomegalovirus exposure and HLA in healthy donors. For the study at large: In terms of ancestry, the Caucasian-associated cluster contained roughly 80% of the approximately 430 genotyped donors.

Points on this clone: Antigen specificity is unknown.

Study conclusions and caveats: Later analysis identified a missense DCLRE1C variant that was linked to TCR beta V- and J-gene trimming. For most TCR sequences rarity was the rule, although some public TCRs occurred in many donors. The classifier reportedly diagnosed cytomegalovirus status with high specificity and sensitivity.

The PCR had 60 Vbeta and 13 Jbeta primers. Assay used: immunoSEQ multiplex PCR; TCRdb lists only in-frame clones, some missing. This listing includes some 52,000 clones. The CDR3 has 13 residues. Trimming pared 4 bases from V and 2 bases from J, leaving 10 bases between. Looked up from germline, CDR1 is SGHDT and CDR2 is YYEEEE. Source material: PBMCs. V is TRBV5-6 and J is TRBJ2-7, with D perhaps matching TRBD2 (7 bases). This sequence was found in a woman in her fifties or sixties in good health and CMV-seropositive. The CDR3 loop reads CASSRGAAYEQYF. The CDR3 coding sequence is TGTGCCAGCAGCCGGGGGGCCGCCTACGAGCAGTACTTC.